A single sample gave rise to the 22 T cell receptor beta chains below, sequenced in a study of blood T cell repertoires in COVID-19 (dated by TCRdb to 2020 to 2021). The library relied on the immunoSEQ multiplex PCR assay. TCRdb carries this immuneACCESS record with in-frame sequences only. Its versions omit some clonotypes, under half of them owing to an unresolved V gene in the studies checked, with the rest unexplained. In this sample the table shows 200,000 to 250,000 clones, approximately 80% of which occur a single time. The biggest ten clones account for less than 20% of the sample. The material sequenced was peripheral blood. The source of these receptors is a man between 25 and 39 years old with active or convalescent COVID-19.

CDR3 sequence: CASSRQAINSYNEQFF. The DNA of the CDR3 is TGTGCCAGCAGCCGACAGGCGATAAACTCCTACAATGAGCAGTTCTTC. V usage is TRBV3-1 (or the pseudogene TRBV3-2) and J usage is TRBJ2-1; the D gene is possibly TRBD1 (6 bases). Germline CDR1 LGHDT, CDR2 YNNKEL (reference sequence). V was clipped by 4 bases and J by 0 bases, with 13 bases between them. CDR3 length: 16 amino acids.

In its sample, this clone was seen once. The chain is built from TRBV18 and TRBJ2-4; 12 bases are a match to TRBD1. V lost 10 bases to trimming and J lost 9 bases; unmatched junction nucleotides: 10. The CDR3 sequence is 14 residues long. Per the germline V gene, CDR1 is KGHSH and CDR2 is LQKENI. The CDR3 region is CATLPGQGASIQYF. In nucleotides, the CDR3 is TGTGCCACCCTCCCGGGACAGGGGGCAAGCATTCAGTACTTC.

V usage is TRBV4-3 and J usage is TRBJ1-5, with TRBD1 identical over 9 bases. The J segment lost 5 bases and the V segment lost 1 base, leaving 0 bases of the junction unmatched. The germline gives CDR1 LGHNA, CDR2 YSLEER. This CDR3 has 14 residues. CDR3 sequence: CASSQGQGDQPQHF. The CDR3 DNA reads as TGCGCCAGCAGCCAAGGACAGGGGGATCAGCCCCAGCATTTT.

The genes are TRBV9 and TRBJ1-3; D might be TRBD1 (5 bases). Germline assignment: CDR1 SGDLS and CDR2 YYNGEE. The CDR3 has 16 residues. With 4 bases removed from V and 2 bases from J, the gap between germline ends came to 16 bases. The CDR3 sequence is CASSPIPGKTGNTIYF. CDR3 coding DNA: TGTGCCAGCAGCCCCATCCCAGGGAAGACTGGAAACACCATATATTTT.

This clone was recorded a few times. The CDR3 loop is CASNFRDRGPYGYTF. CDR3 nucleotide sequence: TGTGCCAGCAATTTCCGGGACAGGGGGCCCTATGGCTACACCTTC. The rearrangement uses TRBV2 and TRBJ1-2; 12 bases match TRBD1. From germline, CDR1 is SNHLY and CDR2 FYNNEI. CDR3 length: 15 amino acids. Trimming at V came to 7 bases and at J to 4 bases, leaving 7 bases not matched to a gene.

The chain employs TRBV6-5 and TRBJ1-1; D might be TRBD1 (5 bases). The CDR3 totals 14 residues. Germline CDR1 is MNHEY and CDR2 is SVGAGI. V dropped 6 bases and J dropped 3 bases, with 14 bases sitting between them. The CDR3 protein is CASSPGGRDTEAFF. CDR3 in DNA: TGTGCCAGCAGCCCCGGGGGTCGGGACACTGAAGCTTTCTTT.

The chain has TRBV5-1 and TRBJ2-1; 8 bases line up with TRBD2. The CDR3 is 16 residues long. V dropped 0 bases and J dropped 8; count of bases not matched to a gene: 10. Germline V gene sequence: CDR1 SGHRS, CDR2 YFSETQ. The DNA for the CDR3 is TGCGCCAGCAGCTTGGTTGTGGGACTAGTAGCATATGAGCAGTTCTTC. This gives the protein CASSLVVGLVAYEQFF. The variable domain in full, with the rest retrieved from reference TRBV5-1 and TRBJ2-1, is KAGVTQTPRYLIKTRGQQVTLSCSPISGHRSVSWYQQTPGQGLQFLFEYFSETQRNKGNFPGRFSGRQFSNSRSEMNVSTLELGDSALYLCASSLVVGLVAYEQFFGPGTRLTVL.

V is TRBV30 and J is TRBJ1-2; D is ambiguous. CDR1 GTSNPN and CDR2 SVGIG come from the germline V gene (reference sequence). This CDR3 is built from 13 residues. Trimming pared 1 base from V and 4 bases from J, leaving 10 bases between. CDR3 residues: CAWSAGSSYGYTF. The CDR3 DNA follows: TGTGCCTGGAGTGCGGGGTCTAGCTATGGCTACACCTTC.

The gene calls are TRBV2 and TRBJ1-1; 7 bases match TRBD1. Germline loops: CDR1 SNHLY, CDR2 FYNNEI. CDR3 size: 17 residues. The ends lost 6 bases at V and 0 bases at J; junction bases unmatched: 13. This CDR3 reads CASSRKQGRNLNTEAFF. The CDR3 nucleotides read TGTGCCAGCAGCCGAAAACAGGGGCGGAATTTGAACACTGAAGCTTTCTTT.

This clone has a single count. This sequence joins TRBV5-5 and TRBJ1-6, with 8 bases matching TRBD1. Losses at the gene ends were 2 bases for V and 0 bases for J; bases not matched to a gene: 10. Germline V gene data show CDR1 as SGHKS and CDR2 as YYEKEE (reference sequence). CDR3 size: 19 residues. CDR3 bases: TGTGCCAGCAGCTTTAAGTCGCAGGGGGCTAGCTCCTATAATTCACCCCTCCACTTT. Translating it yields CASSFKSQGASSYNSPLHF.

This clone was seen once. The gene calls are TRBV11-3 and TRBJ2-4; TRBD1 aligns across 9 bases. Germline loops: CDR1 SGHNT, CDR2 YENEEA. This CDR3 has 15 residues. Unmatched junction bases numbered 5, after V lost 5 bases and J lost 3 bases. CDR3 sequence (DNA): TGTGCCAGCAGCCTGACGGACAGGGGCAAAAACATTCAGTACTTC. This encodes CASSLTDRGKNIQYF.

The CDR3 sequence is CASSSTMGTGTDTQYF. The CDR3 DNA is TGTGCCAGCAGCTCCACTATGGGGACAGGCACAGATACGCAGTATTTT. V usage is TRBV3-1 (or the pseudogene TRBV3-2) and J usage is TRBJ2-3; 7 bases match TRBD1. Germline V gene data show CDR1 as LGHDT and CDR2 as YNNKEL (reference sequence). Unmatched junction bases numbered 9, after V lost 5 bases and J lost 1 base. CDR3 size: 16 residues.

The chain joins TRBV5-4 to TRBJ1-5; possibly TRBD1 for D (5 bases). The germline V gene has CDR1 SGHNT and CDR2 YYREEE (reference sequence). V shed 0 bases and J shed 1 base, with 14 bases lying between them. The CDR3 covers 17 residues. This CDR3 is CASSLGGGQVSNQPQHF. CDR3 in DNA: TGTGCCAGCAGCTTGGGGGGAGGACAAGTAAGCAATCAGCCCCAGCATTTT.

In its sample, this clone was seen a few times. The same CDR3 can be traced to other DNA sequences in this sample. This sequence joins TRBV18 and TRBJ1-4, with 7 bases that match TRBD1. The CDR3 totals 15 residues. Germline V gives CDR1 KGHSH, CDR2 LQKENI. Unmatched junction bases numbered 5, after V lost 0 bases and J lost 7 bases. CDR3 DNA: TGTGCCAGCTCACCACCTGGGCAGGGGGGTGAAAAACTGTTTTTT. It yields the protein CASSPPGQGGEKLFF.

The rearrangement joins TRBV3-1 (or the pseudogene TRBV3-2) to TRBJ2-7; weak D call: TRBD2 (5 bases). The CDR3 is 16 amino acids. The ends were cut back, 0 bases at V and 2 bases at J, with 14 bases in the middle. The germline V gene encodes CDR1 LGHDT and CDR2 YNNKEL (reference sequence). The CDR3 DNA sequence: TGTGCCAGCAGCCAAGAGGAGGTATACAGACCCTACGAGCAGTACTTC. It codes for CASSQEEVYRPYEQYF.

The V and J genes are TRBV2 and TRBJ2-5; the D gene is possibly TRBD1 (6 bases). This CDR3 has 15 amino acids. Between the trimmed V and J ends, which lost 2 bases and 2 bases, there was a span of 12 bases. The germline V gene has CDR1 SNHLY and CDR2 FYNNEI. In DNA, the CDR3 is TGTGCCAGCAGTGAACACGGCACAGGGCAAGAGACCCAGTACTTC. Residues: CASSEHGTGQETQYF.

This clone has a single count. The chain is built from TRBV19 and TRBJ1-4; no definite D call. Germline CDR1 is LNHDA and CDR2 is SQIVND (reference sequence). There are 15 residues in the CDR3. With 3 bases removed from V and 0 bases from J, the gap between germline ends came to 8 bases. For the CDR3, the DNA is TGTGCCAGTAGTATCGCGGCTGCAACTAATGAAAAACTGTTTTTT. The encoded protein is CASSIAAATNEKLFF.

V is TRBV13 and J is TRBJ2-3; D may be TRBD2 (6 bases). V was shortened by 6 bases and J by 4 bases, with 17 bases between the two germline ends. The CDR3 has 15 residues. Germline V CDR1 and CDR2: PRHDT, FYEKMQ (reference sequence). As DNA, the CDR3 is TGTGCCAGCAGTTCCGGGACTCTACGGCCAGATACGCAGTATTTT. It yields the protein CASSSGTLRPDTQYF.

This clone has a single count. The J gene is TRBJ2-2, the V gene TRBV19; maybe TRBD2 (5 bases). The CDR3 consists of 15 residues. Germline CDR1 LNHDA, CDR2 SQIVND (reference sequence). The V end lost 3 bases, the J end lost 3 bases, and 11 bases lay between the germline ends. CDR3 sequence (DNA): TGTGCCAGTAGTATGGTTAGCGCCTACACCGGGGAGCTGTTTTTT. It codes for CASSMVSAYTGELFF.

The genes are TRBV5-1 and TRBJ2-1; the match to TRBD2 covers 11 bases. Germline CDR1 is SGHRS and CDR2 is YFSETQ. The length of the CDR3 is 18 residues. Unmatched junction bases numbered 10, after V lost 4 bases and J lost 1 base. This chain's CDR3 is CASSEGLAATKSYNEQFF. The DNA of the CDR3 is TGCGCCAGCAGCGAGGGACTAGCGGCTACGAAGTCCTACAATGAGCAGTTCTTC.

V and J are TRBV11-3 and TRBJ2-2, with D perhaps TRBD2 (5 bases). There are 18 residues in the CDR3. V was clipped by 2 bases and J by 7 bases, with 23 bases between them. The germline CDR1 and CDR2 sequences are SGHNT and YENEEA. This CDR3 is CASSLLGRGVAEDGELFF. CDR3 bases: TGTGCCAGCAGCTTATTGGGGAGAGGAGTGGCCGAGGACGGGGAGCTGTTTTTT.

V gene TRBV15 combines with J gene TRBJ1-3; D uncertain. The CDR3 contains 16 residues. Per the germline V gene, CDR1 is LNHNV and CDR2 is YYDKDF (reference sequence). Between the trimmed V and J ends, which lost 1 base and 0 bases, there was a span of 10 bases. As DNA, the CDR3 is TGTGCCACCAGCAGAGGAGGTGTTCGCTCTGGAAACACCATATATTTT. Protein product: CATSRGGVRSGNTIYF.